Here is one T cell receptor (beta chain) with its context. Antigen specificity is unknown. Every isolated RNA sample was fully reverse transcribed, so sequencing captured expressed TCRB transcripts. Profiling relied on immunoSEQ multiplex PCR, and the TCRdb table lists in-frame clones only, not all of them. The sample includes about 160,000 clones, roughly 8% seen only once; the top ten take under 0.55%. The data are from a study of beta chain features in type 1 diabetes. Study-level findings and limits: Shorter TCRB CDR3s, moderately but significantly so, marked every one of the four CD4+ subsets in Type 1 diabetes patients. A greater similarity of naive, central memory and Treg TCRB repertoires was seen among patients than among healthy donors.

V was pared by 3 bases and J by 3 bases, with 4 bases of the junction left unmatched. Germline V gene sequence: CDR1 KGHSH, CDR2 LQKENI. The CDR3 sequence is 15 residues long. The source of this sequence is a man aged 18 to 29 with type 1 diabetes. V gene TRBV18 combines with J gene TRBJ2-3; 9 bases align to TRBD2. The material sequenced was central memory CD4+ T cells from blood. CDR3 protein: CASSPGLATTDTQYF. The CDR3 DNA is TGTGCCAGCTCACCGGGACTAGCAACGACAGATACGCAGTATTTT.